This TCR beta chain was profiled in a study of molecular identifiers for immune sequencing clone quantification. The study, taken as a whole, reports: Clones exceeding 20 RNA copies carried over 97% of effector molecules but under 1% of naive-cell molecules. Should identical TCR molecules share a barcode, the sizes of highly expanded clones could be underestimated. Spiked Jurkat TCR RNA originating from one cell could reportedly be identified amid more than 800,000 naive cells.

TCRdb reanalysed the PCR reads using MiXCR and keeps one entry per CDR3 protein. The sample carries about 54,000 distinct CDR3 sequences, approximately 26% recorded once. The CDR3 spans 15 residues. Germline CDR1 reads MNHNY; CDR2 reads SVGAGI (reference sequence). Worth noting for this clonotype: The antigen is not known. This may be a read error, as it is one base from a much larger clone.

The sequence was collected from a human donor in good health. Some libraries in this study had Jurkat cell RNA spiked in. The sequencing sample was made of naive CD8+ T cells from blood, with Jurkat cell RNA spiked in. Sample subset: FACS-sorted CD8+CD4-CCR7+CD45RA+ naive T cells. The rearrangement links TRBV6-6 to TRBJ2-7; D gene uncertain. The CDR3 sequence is CASSSWTATNYELYF. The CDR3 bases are TGTGCCAGCAGTTCCTGGACCGCCACTAACTACGAGCTGTACTTC.